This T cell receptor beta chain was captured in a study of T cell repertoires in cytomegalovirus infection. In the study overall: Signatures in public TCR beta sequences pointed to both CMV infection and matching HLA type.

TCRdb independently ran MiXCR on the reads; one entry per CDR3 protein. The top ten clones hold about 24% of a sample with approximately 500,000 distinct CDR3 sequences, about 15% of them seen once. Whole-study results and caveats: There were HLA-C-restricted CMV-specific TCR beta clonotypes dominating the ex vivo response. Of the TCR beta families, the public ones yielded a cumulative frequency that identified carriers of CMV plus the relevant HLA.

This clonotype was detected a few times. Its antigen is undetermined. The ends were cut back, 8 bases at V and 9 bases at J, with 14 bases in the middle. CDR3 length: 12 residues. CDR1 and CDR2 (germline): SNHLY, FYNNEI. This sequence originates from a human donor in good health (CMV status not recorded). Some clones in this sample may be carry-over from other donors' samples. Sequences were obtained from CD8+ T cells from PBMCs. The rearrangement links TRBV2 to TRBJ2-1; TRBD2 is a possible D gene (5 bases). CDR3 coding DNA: TGTGCCAGCGAGAGAGGGAGAGGTGAGCAGTTCTTC. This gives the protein CASERGRGEQFF.